The entry below gives a single T cell receptor beta chain sequence along with its context. Its antigen is undetermined. Bulk TCR libraries were made with methods that had been previously described and with listed TCR primers. One entry per CDR3 protein results from TCRdb running MiXCR on the PCR reads. The table records hundreds of thousands of distinct CDR3 sequences, 25% of them present only once. Naive CD8 libraries used about 20,000 to 1,000,000 sorted cells and 10%, 30% or 50% RNA. The authors gated naive CD8 T cells as CD8+CD4-CCR7+CD45RA+ for sorting. This sample was included in a study of molecular identifiers for immune sequencing clone quantification. Study-wide results and caveats: Identical TCR molecules that share a barcode could lead to an underestimation of highly expanded clone sizes.

The V gene's germline CDR1 is MNHEY and CDR2 SMNVEV (reference sequence). The V gene end was trimmed by 5 bases and the J gene end by 7 bases; junction bases not matched to a gene: 5. This CDR3 is built from 14 residues. The TCR comes from a human donor in good health. Some libraries in this study had Jurkat cell RNA spiked in. V usage is TRBV27 and J usage is TRBJ1-5, with TRBD1 matching 10 bases. The source material was naive CD8+ T cells from blood, with Jurkat cell RNA spiked in. The subset was: FACS-sorted CD8+CD4-CCR7+CD45RA+ naive T cells. CDR3 DNA sequence: TGTGCCAGCAGTCCGACAGGGGGCTACCAGCCCCAGCATTTT. Protein product: CASSPTGGYQPQHF.